The rows below give T cell receptor beta chains drawn from one sample of a study of a mutant IDH1 vaccine in newly diagnosed glioma. Assay used: immunoSEQ multiplex PCR; TCRdb lists only in-frame clones, some missing. The sample has around 56,000 clones, 70% to 90% seen once; the top ten hold about 3.2%. For these receptors, no antigen is known. Sequenced here: PBMCs, sampled from a glioma patient whose treatment included an IDH1 peptide vaccine. Receptors were obtained from a young man with glioma. The CDR3 runs from the conserved cysteine through the conserved F or W. Fields, in order: J gene, V gene, CDR3 length, CDR3 protein.

j_gene: TRBJ1-1; v_gene: TRBV27; len: 16; CDR3aa: CASRGRGGGANTEAFF
j_gene: TRBJ1-5; v_gene: TRBV28; len: 14; CDR3aa: CASSSQGLNQPQHF
j_gene: TRBJ2-7; v_gene: TRBV5-6; len: 15; CDR3aa: CASTLFDRESYEQYF
j_gene: TRBJ1-2; v_gene: TRBV28; len: 17; CDR3aa: CASNKSRALRGNYGYTF
j_gene: TRBJ2-7; v_gene: TRBV7-2; len: 16; CDR3aa: CASSQRLAGAPYEQYF
j_gene: TRBJ1-6; v_gene: TRBV15; len: 15; CDR3aa: CATSFGQGGNSPLHF
j_gene: TRBJ1-3; v_gene: TRBV19; len: 15; CDR3aa: CASRTDYFSGNTIYF
j_gene: TRBJ2-1; v_gene: TRBV5-5; len: 15; CDR3aa: CASSSYLTAYNEQFF
j_gene: TRBJ1-2; v_gene: TRBV7-6; len: 14; CDR3aa: CASSLAGTGGGYTF
j_gene: TRBJ1-6; v_gene: TRBV19; len: 14; CDR3aa: CASHRGQANSPLHF
j_gene: TRBJ1-1; v_gene: TRBV5-8; len: 15; CDR3aa: CASSARQGMNTEAFF
j_gene: TRBJ2-1; v_gene: TRBV19; len: 14; CDR3aa: CASTRTPSLNEQFF
j_gene: TRBJ2-7; v_gene: TRBV27; len: 14; CDR3aa: CASSLGGLSYEQYF
j_gene: TRBJ2-7; v_gene: TRBV14; len: 14; CDR3aa: CASSPSGPRYEQYF
j_gene: TRBJ2-3; v_gene: TRBV6-6; len: 15; CDR3aa: CASREKGTSTDTQYF
j_gene: TRBJ1-2; v_gene: TRBV6-5; len: 13; CDR3aa: CASSKDNNYGYTF
j_gene: TRBJ1-5; v_gene: TRBV27; len: 13; CDR3aa: CATRRGGNQPQHF
j_gene: TRBJ1-1; v_gene: TRBV27; len: 18; CDR3aa: CASSLAPLTGAVNTEAFF
j_gene: TRBJ2-5; v_gene: TRBV19; len: 16; CDR3aa: CASSIGSGGEQETQYF
j_gene: TRBJ2-2; v_gene: TRBV2; len: 13; CDR3aa: CASRNMKVGELFF
j_gene: TRBJ1-3; v_gene: TRBV28; len: 16; CDR3aa: CASSLPPGQGGNTIYF
j_gene: -; v_gene: TRBV10-3; len: 14; CDR3aa: CAISEGQSSYEQYF